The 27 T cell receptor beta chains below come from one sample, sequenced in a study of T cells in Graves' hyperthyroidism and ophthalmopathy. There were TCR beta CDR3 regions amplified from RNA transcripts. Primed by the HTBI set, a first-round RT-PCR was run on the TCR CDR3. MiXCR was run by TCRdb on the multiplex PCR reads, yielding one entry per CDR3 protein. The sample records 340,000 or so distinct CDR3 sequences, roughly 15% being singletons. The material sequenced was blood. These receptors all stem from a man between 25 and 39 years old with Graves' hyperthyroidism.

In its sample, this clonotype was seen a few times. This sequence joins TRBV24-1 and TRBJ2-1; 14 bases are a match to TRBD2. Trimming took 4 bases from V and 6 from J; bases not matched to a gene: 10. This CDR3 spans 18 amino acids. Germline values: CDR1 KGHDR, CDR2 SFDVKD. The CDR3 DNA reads TGTGCCACCAGTGACCCAGGACTAGCGGGAGGATGGTCCAATGAGCAGTTCTTC. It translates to CATSDPGLAGGWSNEQFF.

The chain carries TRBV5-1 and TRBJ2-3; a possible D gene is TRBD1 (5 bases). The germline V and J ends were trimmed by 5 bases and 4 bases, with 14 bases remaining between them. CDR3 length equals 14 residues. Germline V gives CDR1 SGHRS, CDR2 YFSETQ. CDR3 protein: CASRYRLGSDTQYF. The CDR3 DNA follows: TGCGCCAGCAGATACAGGCTGGGTTCAGATACGCAGTATTTT.

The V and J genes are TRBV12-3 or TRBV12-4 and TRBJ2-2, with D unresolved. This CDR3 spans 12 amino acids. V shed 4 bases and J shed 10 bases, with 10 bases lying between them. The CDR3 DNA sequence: TGTGCCAGCAGTTGGCCCAATTTGGAGCTGTTTTTT. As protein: CASSWPNLELFF.

For the CDR3, the DNA is TGCAGTGCTAGAGCCCCCACCCAAGAGACCCAGTACTTC. It is translated as CSARAPTQETQYF. The chain is built from TRBV20-1 and TRBJ2-5; D is unclear. Germline V gives CDR1 DFQATT, CDR2 SNEGSKA (reference sequence). The CDR3 contains 13 residues. V was pared by 1 base and J by 1 base, with 7 bases between.

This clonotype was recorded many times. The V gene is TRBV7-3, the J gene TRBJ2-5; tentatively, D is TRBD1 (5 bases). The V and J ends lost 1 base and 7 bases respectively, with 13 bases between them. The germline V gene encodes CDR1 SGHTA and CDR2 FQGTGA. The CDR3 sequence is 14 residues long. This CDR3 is CASSLRGRDGTQYF. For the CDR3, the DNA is TGTGCCAGCAGCTTAAGGGGCAGGGATGGGACCCAGTACTTC.

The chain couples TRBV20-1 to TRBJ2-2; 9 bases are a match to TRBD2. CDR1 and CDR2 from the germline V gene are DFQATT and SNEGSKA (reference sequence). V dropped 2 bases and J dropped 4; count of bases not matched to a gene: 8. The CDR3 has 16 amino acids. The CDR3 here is CSARRFSGSGTGELFF. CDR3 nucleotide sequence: TGCAGTGCTAGACGATTTAGCGGGAGCGGCACCGGGGAGCTGTTTTTT.

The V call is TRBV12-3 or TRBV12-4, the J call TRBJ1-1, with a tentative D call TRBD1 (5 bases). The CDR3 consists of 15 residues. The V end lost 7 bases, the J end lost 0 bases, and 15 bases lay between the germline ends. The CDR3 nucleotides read TGTGCCAGCACGCTGGGGACGGGGCTGAACACTGAAGCTTTCTTT. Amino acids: CASTLGTGLNTEAFF.

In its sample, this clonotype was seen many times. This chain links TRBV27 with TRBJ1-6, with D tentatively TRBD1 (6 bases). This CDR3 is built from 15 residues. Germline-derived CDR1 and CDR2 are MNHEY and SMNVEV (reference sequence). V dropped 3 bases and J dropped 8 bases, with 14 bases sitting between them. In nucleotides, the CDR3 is TGTGCCAGCAGTTTCTCGGGGGCTACAGATTCACCCCTCCACTTT. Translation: CASSFSGATDSPLHF.

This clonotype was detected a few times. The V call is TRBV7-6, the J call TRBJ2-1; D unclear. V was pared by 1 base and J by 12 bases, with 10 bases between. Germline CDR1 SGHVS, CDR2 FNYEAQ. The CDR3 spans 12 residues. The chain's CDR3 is CASSLVDLSQFF. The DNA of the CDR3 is TGTGCCAGCAGCTTAGTTGATCTTTCGCAGTTCTTC.

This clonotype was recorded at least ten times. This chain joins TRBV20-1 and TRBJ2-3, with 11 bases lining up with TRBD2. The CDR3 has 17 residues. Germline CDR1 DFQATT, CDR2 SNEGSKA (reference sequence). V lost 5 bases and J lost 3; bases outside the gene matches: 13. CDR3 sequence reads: CSASDSGRAKVTDTQYF. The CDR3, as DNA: TGCAGTGCTTCTGATAGCGGGAGGGCCAAGGTTACAGATACGCAGTATTTT.

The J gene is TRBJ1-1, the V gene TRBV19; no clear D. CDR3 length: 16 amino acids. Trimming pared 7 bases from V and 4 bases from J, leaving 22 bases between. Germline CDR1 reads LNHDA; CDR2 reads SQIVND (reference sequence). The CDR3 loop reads CASTPGRIRVVTEAFF. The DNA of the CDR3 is TGTGCCAGTACCCCCGGACGTATTCGAGTAGTCACTGAAGCTTTCTTT.

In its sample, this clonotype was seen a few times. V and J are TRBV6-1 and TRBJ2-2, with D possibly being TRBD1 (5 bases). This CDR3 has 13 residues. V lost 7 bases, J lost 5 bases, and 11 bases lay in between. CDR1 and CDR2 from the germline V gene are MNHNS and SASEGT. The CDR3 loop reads CASIIRATGELFF. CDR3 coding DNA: TGTGCCAGCATAATCAGGGCAACCGGGGAGCTGTTTTTT.

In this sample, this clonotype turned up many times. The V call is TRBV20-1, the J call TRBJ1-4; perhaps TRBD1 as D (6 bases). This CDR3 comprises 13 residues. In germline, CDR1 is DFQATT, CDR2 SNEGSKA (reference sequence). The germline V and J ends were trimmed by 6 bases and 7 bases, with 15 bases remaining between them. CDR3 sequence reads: CSAAGGASEKLFF. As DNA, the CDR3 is TGCAGTGCCGCGGGGGGGGCGAGTGAAAAACTGTTTTTT.

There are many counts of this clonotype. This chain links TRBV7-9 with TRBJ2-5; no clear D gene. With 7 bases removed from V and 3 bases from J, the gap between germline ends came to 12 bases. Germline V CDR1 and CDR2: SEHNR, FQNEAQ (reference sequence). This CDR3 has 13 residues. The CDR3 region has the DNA TGTGCCAGCAAGGGAATTGGGGAAGAGACCCAGTACTTC. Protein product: CASKGIGEETQYF.

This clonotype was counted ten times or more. The CDR3 region is CASSETDNTEAFF. CDR3 nucleotide sequence: TGTGCCAGCAGTGAGACAGATAACACTGAAGCTTTCTTT. The chain uses TRBV6-4 and TRBJ1-1; TRBD1 is a possible D gene (5 bases). The length of the CDR3 is 13 residues. Germline V gives CDR1 MRHNA, CDR2 SNTAGT. Deletions cut 3 bases from V and 2 bases from J, with 7 bases between.

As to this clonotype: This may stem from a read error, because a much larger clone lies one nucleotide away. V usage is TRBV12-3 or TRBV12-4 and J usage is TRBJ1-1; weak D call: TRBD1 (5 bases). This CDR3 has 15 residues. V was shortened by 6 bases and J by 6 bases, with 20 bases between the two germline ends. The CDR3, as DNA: TGTGCCAGCAGCCGGCGTGGGGGGAGGTGGGCTGAAGCTTTCTTT. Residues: CASSRRGGRWAEAFF.

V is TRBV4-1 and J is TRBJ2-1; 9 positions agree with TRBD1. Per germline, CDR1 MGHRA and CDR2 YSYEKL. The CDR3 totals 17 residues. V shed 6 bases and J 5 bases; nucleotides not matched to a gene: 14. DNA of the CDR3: TGCGCCAGCAGAGCGGTCCTTGCGGGACAGGGTCACAATGAGCAGTTCTTC. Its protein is CASRAVLAGQGHNEQFF.

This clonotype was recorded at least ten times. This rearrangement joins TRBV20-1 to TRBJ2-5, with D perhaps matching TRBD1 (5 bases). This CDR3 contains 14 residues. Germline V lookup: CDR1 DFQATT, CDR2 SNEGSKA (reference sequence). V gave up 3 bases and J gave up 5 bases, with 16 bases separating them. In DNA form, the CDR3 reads TGCAGTGCTAGGGACCCAGCTGGGGCTGAGACCCAGTACTTC. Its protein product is CSARDPAGAETQYF.

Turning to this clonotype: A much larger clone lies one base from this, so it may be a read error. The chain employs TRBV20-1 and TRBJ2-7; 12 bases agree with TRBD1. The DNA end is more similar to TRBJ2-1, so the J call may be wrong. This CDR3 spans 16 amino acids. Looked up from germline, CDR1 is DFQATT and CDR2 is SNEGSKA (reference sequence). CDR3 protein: CSARDVGTGGPYEQFF. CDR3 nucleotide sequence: TGCAGTGCTAGAGATGTCGGGACAGGGGGCCCGTACGAGCAGTTCTTC.

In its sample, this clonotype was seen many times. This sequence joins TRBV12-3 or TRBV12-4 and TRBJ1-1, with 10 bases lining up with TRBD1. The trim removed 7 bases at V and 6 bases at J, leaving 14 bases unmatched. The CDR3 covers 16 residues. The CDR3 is CASTNYLRQGAAEAFF. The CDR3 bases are TGTGCCAGCACCAACTACCTTAGACAGGGGGCGGCTGAAGCTTTCTTT.

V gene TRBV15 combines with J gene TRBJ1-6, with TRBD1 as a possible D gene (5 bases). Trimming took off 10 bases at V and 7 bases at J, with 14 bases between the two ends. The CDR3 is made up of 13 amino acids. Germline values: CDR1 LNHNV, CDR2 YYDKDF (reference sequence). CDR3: CAIQRGSNSPLHF. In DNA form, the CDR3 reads TGTGCCATCCAAAGGGGCAGCAATTCACCCCTCCACTTT.

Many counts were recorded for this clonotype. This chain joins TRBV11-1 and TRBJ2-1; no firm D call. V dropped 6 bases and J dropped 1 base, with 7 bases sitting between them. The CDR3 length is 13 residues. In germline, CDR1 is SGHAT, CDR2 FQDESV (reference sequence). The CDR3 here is CASSLRSYNEQFF. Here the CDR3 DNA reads TGTGCCAGCAGTCTTAGGTCCTACAATGAGCAGTTCTTC.

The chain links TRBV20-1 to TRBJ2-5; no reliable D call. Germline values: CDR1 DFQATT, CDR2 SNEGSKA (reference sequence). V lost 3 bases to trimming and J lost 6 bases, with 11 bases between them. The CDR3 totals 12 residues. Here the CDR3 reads CSASGPKQTQYF. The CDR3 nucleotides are TGCAGTGCTAGTGGCCCGAAGCAGACCCAGTACTTC.

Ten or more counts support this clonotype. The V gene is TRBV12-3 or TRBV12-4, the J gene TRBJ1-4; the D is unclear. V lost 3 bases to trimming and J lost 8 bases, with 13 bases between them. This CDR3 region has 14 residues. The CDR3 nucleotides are TGTGCCAGCAGTTTTCGGGAGGTGCGGGAAAAACTGTTTTTT. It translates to CASSFREVREKLFF.

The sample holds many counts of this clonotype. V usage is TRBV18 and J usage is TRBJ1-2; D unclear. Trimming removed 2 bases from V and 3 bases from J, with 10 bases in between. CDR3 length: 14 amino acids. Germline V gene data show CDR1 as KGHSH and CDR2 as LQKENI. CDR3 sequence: CASSPETAHYGYTF. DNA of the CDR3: TGTGCCAGCTCACCAGAAACAGCACACTATGGCTACACCTTC.

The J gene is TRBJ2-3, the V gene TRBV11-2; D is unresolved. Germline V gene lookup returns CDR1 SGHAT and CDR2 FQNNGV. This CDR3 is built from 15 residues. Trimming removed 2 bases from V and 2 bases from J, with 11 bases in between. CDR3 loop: CASSLIAANTDTQYF. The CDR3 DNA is TGTGCCAGCAGCTTAATTGCAGCTAACACAGATACGCAGTATTTT.

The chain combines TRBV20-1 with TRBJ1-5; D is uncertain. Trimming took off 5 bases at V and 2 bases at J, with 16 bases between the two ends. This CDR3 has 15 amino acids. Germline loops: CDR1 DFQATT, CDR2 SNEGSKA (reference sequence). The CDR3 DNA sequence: TGCAGTGCTCTGATGGCCCAGGCTCGCAATCAGCCCCAGCATTTT. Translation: CSALMAQARNQPQHF.